The next 20 T cell receptor beta chains were all read from a single sample in a study of response to subunit inactivated influenza vaccine. TCRdb processed the RT-PCR reads anew with MiXCR; each CDR3 protein has one entry. The repertoire consists of about 190,000 distinct CDR3 sequences, with over 13% occurring once and the leading ten covering approximately 30%. Sequences were derived from CD8+ T cells sorted from PBMCs, sampled 5 to 6 days after vaccination. The receptors shown here come from a man aged 45-65 years who received an inactivated influenza vaccine.

This clonotype was found a few times. The CDR3 reads CASSLSGGASHNEQFF. DNA of the CDR3: TGTGCCAGCAGCTTAAGTGGGGGGGCCTCTCACAATGAGCAGTTCTTC. The chain couples TRBV11-2 to TRBJ2-1; a possible D gene is TRBD2 (7 bases). V shed 2 bases and J shed 5 bases, with 16 bases lying between them. CDR1 SGHAT and CDR2 FQNNGV come from the germline V gene. The CDR3 spans 16 residues.

The chain uses TRBV29-1 and TRBJ1-2; 12 bases agree with TRBD1. Germline V gene sequence: CDR1 SQVTM, CDR2 ANQGSEA. This CDR3 region has 18 residues. J gave up 0 bases and V 0 bases, and 8 bases lay outside the gene matches. The CDR3 sequence: CSVEDSSGTGGTNYGYTF. CDR3 sequence (DNA): TGCAGCGTTGAAGACTCTTCCGGGACAGGGGGCACTAACTATGGCTACACCTTC.

This clonotype was picked up a small number of times. The V call is TRBV7-9, the J call TRBJ2-6; D is uncertain. CDR3 length: 16 amino acids. Trimming removed 1 base at V and 0 bases at J, with 7 bases between. CDR1 is SEHNR, CDR2 FQNEAQ, per germline (reference sequence). CDR3 sequence (DNA): TGTGCCAGCAGCTTAGTACGTCCCTCTGGGGCCAACGTCCTGACTTTC. Its protein is CASSLVRPSGANVLTF.

The rearrangement joins TRBV5-1 to TRBJ2-3; TRBD2 aligns across 9 bases. V lost 1 base and J lost 4; bases outside the gene matches: 7. The germline V gene has CDR1 SGHRS and CDR2 YFSETQ. This CDR3 spans 16 amino acids. The CDR3 region is CASSLLGWTSADTQYF. CDR3 DNA: TGCGCCAGCAGCTTGCTAGGGTGGACTAGCGCAGATACGCAGTATTTT.

This clonotype was detected only a few times. The chain employs TRBV29-1 and TRBJ2-3; D gene ambiguous. Germline-derived CDR1 and CDR2 are SQVTM and ANQGSEA. Trimming stripped 8 bases from V and 2 bases from J, with 11 bases between. The CDR3 has 12 residues. In DNA, the CDR3 is TGCAGCTCGGACCTAAACACAGATACGCAGTATTTT. Translated, it gives CSSDLNTDTQYF.

This clonotype was recorded at least ten times. The chain employs TRBV3-1 and TRBJ2-5; 9 bases agree with TRBD1. Germline loops: CDR1 LGHDT, CDR2 YNNKEL (reference sequence). This CDR3 has 14 amino acids. With V trimmed by 4 bases and J by 2 bases, 2 bases remained unmatched. The CDR3 sequence: CASSLGTGQETQYF. DNA for the CDR3: TGTGCCAGCAGCCTCGGGACAGGGCAAGAGACCCAGTACTTC.

This clonotype was detected a few times. The J gene is TRBJ1-5, the V gene TRBV19; perhaps TRBD1 as D (6 bases). This CDR3 spans 14 amino acids. CDR1 is LNHDA and CDR2 is SQIVND in the germline V gene (reference sequence). Trimming stripped 4 bases from V and 6 bases from J, with 13 bases between. The CDR3 DNA sequence: TGTGCCAGTAGTACCCAATGGGGGCCTCAGCCCCAGCATTTT. It specifies CASSTQWGPQPQHF.

This chain joins TRBV9 and TRBJ2-1; tentatively, D is TRBD1 or TRBD2 (5 bases each). The germline gives CDR1 SGDLS, CDR2 YYNGEE. CDR3 length: 17 amino acids. Trimming took 0 bases from V and 1 from J, leaving 14 bases between them. CDR3 loop: CASSVGGSPSSYNEQFF. CDR3 DNA: TGTGCCAGCAGCGTAGGGGGGTCCCCTAGTTCCTACAATGAGCAGTTCTTC.

This clonotype came up many times. The gene calls are TRBV7-9 and TRBJ2-1; either TRBD1 or TRBD2 may supply D (5 bases each). Germline V gene sequence: CDR1 SEHNR, CDR2 FQNEAQ (reference sequence). The CDR3 contains 15 residues. V lost 5 bases to trimming and J lost 4 bases, with 15 bases between them. CDR3 nucleotide sequence: TGTGCCAGCAGCGGCTCCGGGACGCCTTACAATGAGCAGTTCTTC. Translation: CASSGSGTPYNEQFF.

The chain employs TRBV11-2 and TRBJ1-1; the D is unclear. Germline assignment: CDR1 SGHAT and CDR2 FQNNGV. V was clipped by 0 bases and J by 3 bases, with 11 bases between them. The CDR3 contains 15 residues. Here the CDR3 DNA reads TGTGCCAGCAGCTTAGATCCCAGCGGGTACACTGAAGCTTTCTTT. Amino acids: CASSLDPSGYTEAFF. Supplemented by reference TRBV11-2 and TRBJ1-1, the full variable domain reads EAGVAQSPRYKIIEKRQSVAFWCNPISGHATLYWYQQILGQGPKLLIQFQNNGVVDDSQLPKDRFSAERLKGVDSTLKIQPAKLEDSAVYLCASSLDPSGYTEAFFGQGTRLTVV.

The chain links TRBV30 to TRBJ2-2; maybe TRBD1 (7 bases). V gave up 5 bases and J gave up 6 bases, with 13 bases separating them. Germline CDR1 reads GTSNPN; CDR2 reads SVGIG (reference sequence). CDR3 length: 13 amino acids. The CDR3 reads CAWARGAPGELFF. DNA for the CDR3: TGTGCCTGGGCCAGGGGGGCCCCCGGGGAGCTGTTTTTT.

This clonotype was detected only a few times. The genes are TRBV4-3 and TRBJ2-6; D ambiguous. Germline V gene sequence: CDR1 LGHNA, CDR2 YSLEER. The V and J ends lost 0 bases and 0 bases respectively, with 6 bases between them. CDR3 length equals 16 residues. The CDR3 DNA is TGCGCCAGCAGCCAAGATAGGAGCTCTGGGGCCAACGTCCTGACTTTC. It codes for CASSQDRSSGANVLTF.

The rearrangement links TRBV2 to TRBJ1-3; D unclear. Between the trimmed V and J ends, which lost 7 bases and 5 bases, there was a span of 18 bases. Germline V gene data show CDR1 as SNHLY and CDR2 as FYNNEI. The CDR3 is 15 residues long. The CDR3 sequence is CASMKDYSLRNTIYF. CDR3 nucleotides: TGTGCCAGCATGAAGGATTATAGCCTGCGAAACACCATATATTTT.

This clonotype was detected only a few times. V and J are TRBV29-1 and TRBJ2-7; 7 positions match TRBD1. The CDR3 length is 13 residues. V was pared by 6 bases and J by 0 bases, with 5 bases of the junction left unmatched. The V gene's germline CDR1 is SQVTM and CDR2 ANQGSEA. The CDR3 region is CSVLDRPSYEQYF. DNA of the CDR3: TGCAGCGTCTTGGACAGGCCCTCCTACGAGCAGTACTTC.

This clonotype was picked up many times. V and J are TRBV7-9 and TRBJ2-1, with D perhaps matching TRBD1 or TRBD2 (5 bases each). This CDR3 is built from 15 residues. V was shortened by 4 bases and J by 0 bases, with 10 bases between the two germline ends. The germline CDR1 and CDR2 sequences are SEHNR and FQNEAQ (reference sequence). CDR3 bases: TGTGCCAGCAGCTACGGGACGGCCTCCTACAATGAGCAGTTCTTC. Protein sequence: CASSYGTASYNEQFF. The whole variable domain, remainder taken from reference TRBV7-9 and TRBJ2-1, is DTGVSQNPRHKITKRGQNVTFRCDPISEHNRLYWYRQTLGQGPEFLTYFQNEAQLEKSRLLSDRFSAERPKGSFSTLEIQRTEQGDSAMYLCASSYGTASYNEQFFGPGTRLTVL.

A few counts support this clonotype. The rearrangement links TRBV28 to TRBJ2-7; 10 bases align to TRBD1. This CDR3 spans 16 amino acids. Germline CDR1 MDHEN, CDR2 SYDVKM. V lost 2 bases to trimming and J lost 4 bases; unmatched junction nucleotides: 8. CDR3 coding DNA: TGTGCCAGCAGTTTAGGCCCGGGGACAGGGGATTACGAGCAGTACTTC. This translates into CASSLGPGTGDYEQYF.

This clonotype was detected many times. J is TRBJ2-4 and V is TRBV7-8; TRBD1 agrees at 11 bases. The J segment lost 6 bases and the V segment lost 0 bases, leaving 4 bases of the junction unmatched. CDR3 length equals 16 residues. The germline CDR1 and CDR2 sequences are SGHVS and FQNEAQ. CDR3 sequence: CASSLAWDRGRNIQYF. The CDR3 nucleotides are TGTGCCAGCAGCTTAGCCTGGGACAGGGGGAGAAACATTCAGTACTTC.

The V gene is TRBV4-2, the J gene TRBJ2-1; 8 bases line up with TRBD2. The CDR3 covers 17 residues. The V segment lost 4 bases and the J segment 5 bases; nucleotides outside the gene matches: 13. The germline CDR1 and CDR2 sequences are LGHNA and YNFKEQ. Here the CDR3 reads CASSLEYGRALNNEQFF. As DNA, the CDR3 is TGTGCCAGCAGCCTCGAGTACGGGAGGGCCTTAAACAATGAGCAGTTCTTC.

The chain recombines TRBV4-1 with TRBJ2-3; 10 nucleotides align to TRBD1. There are 19 residues in the CDR3. Germline V gene lookup returns CDR1 MGHRA and CDR2 YSYEKL. V lost 4 bases and J lost 5; bases outside the gene matches: 18. CDR3 sequence (DNA): TGCGCCAGCAGCCCAGCAAGAGGGGGGATGACAGGGGGCGTAGATACGCAGTATTTT. It codes for CASSPARGGMTGGVDTQYF.

This clonotype showed up many times. The chain has TRBV24-1 and TRBJ2-3; D call uncertain. V lost 6 bases and J 9 bases, leaving 9 bases between the germline ends. Germline values: CDR1 KGHDR, CDR2 SFDVKD. The CDR3 consists of 11 residues. The CDR3 reads CATSTGDTQYF. The CDR3 region has the DNA TGTGCCACCAGTACCGGAGACACGCAGTATTTT.